This T cell receptor beta chain is drawn from a study of blood T cell repertoires in COVID-19 (dated by TCRdb to the early 2020s). The study in broad terms: Samples from collaborators originated in the United States, Italy and Spain and spanned both the acute and convalescent phases of COVID-19. The material from the prospective study consisted of cDNA or gDNA derived from T cells, B-cell-depleted T cells, or PBMCs. Subjects who had been exposed to COVID-19, were actively infected with it, or had recovered from it provided the deeply sampled blood TCRbeta repertoires that made up the dataset. The repertoires were released in a freely available public database meant as a resource for research on the immune response to SARS-CoV-2. The samples were drawn from two sources: the first 160 participants of the ongoing ImmuneRACE study, and fewer than 1,500 subjects contributed by 6 global collaborators. A de-identified subject ID, COVID-19 status, age in years and sex were almost always included in the sample metadata. Where available, HLA class I and class II types were taken from metadata supplied by the sample provider and were not determined by assay-based typing.

As encoded in the germline V gene, CDR1 is SGHRS while CDR2 is YFSETQ. Reading from cysteine to phenylalanine, the CDR3 counts 14 amino acids. Kept here is only the CDR3 DNA, which spans 42 bases and is read in frame from base 1. Relative to germline, V is 4 bases shorter and J is 2 bases shorter, with 9 bases between their ends. Comment on this clone: Its antigen is currently not known. No quality values exist for individual bases; no much larger clone is one base distant.

Study-wide findings and limitations: How much clinical and demographic metadata was included differed by source and by participant, and the metadata was provided uncurated.

The collaborating institutions used their own protocols to collect whole blood in K2EDTA tubes. For TCRbeta analysis, collaborators shipped samples as frozen whole blood, isolated PBMCs, or DNA extracted from either of those sample types. The immunoSEQ Assay, a bias-controlled multiplex PCR, was used to amplify TCRbeta CDR3 regions from genomic DNA. Regarding the original processing steps: The number of nucleated cells in each sample was estimated from the amplification of reference gene primers within the assay. Sequence reads were collapsed and filtered to measure the absolute abundance of every unique TCRbeta CDR3 rearrangement. For each sample, productive Simpson clonality was calculated as the square root of Simpson's diversity index across productive rearrangements. The table comes from immuneACCESS by way of TCRdb, which keeps in-frame sequences with V and J called. Part of the clones is missing from these tables; in studies checked, under half for an unresolved V gene and the rest for unknown reasons. V, J and clone size derive from that table, while D and trimming were established from the DNA sequence. The sample has 150,000 or so clones on record, 85% to 90% of them singletons. The ten largest clones represent around 15% of the sample.

The sequenced sample was peripheral blood. This receptor was taken from a woman aged 40 to 50 with acute or convalescent COVID-19. The chain links TRBV5-1 with TRBJ1-4; no D gene is confidently identified. The nucleotide sequence is given as TGCGCCAGCAGCGCCGGGATGACTAATGAAAAACTGTTTTTT. It is translated as CASSAGMTNEKLFF.